Listed below are T cell receptor beta chains from one sample, sequenced in a study of blood T cell repertoires in COVID-19. Using immunoSEQ multiplex PCR, the repertoire was profiled, and TCRdb retains in-frame clones only, with some absent. Among about 140,000 clones listed, 65% to 90% were seen once. Sequencing input: peripheral blood. These receptors all come from a man between 60 and 75 years old with active or convalescent COVID-19. Each CDR3 is given with its conserved first and last residue. D genes are given only for firm matches. The listing skips clone size in some rows; elsewhere it reads once, few, many or a size class.

>14|TRBV10-1|-|-|TRBJ2-2
TGCGCCAGCTCCCGCGGTAGAGAGGTCGGGGAGCTGTTTTTT
CASSRGREVGELFF
>12|TRBV5-8|-|-|TRBJ2-5
TGTGCCAGCACCCTAGCCCAAGAGACCCAGTACTTC
CASTLAQETQYF
>12|TRBV19|-|-|TRBJ1-4
TGTGCCAGTAGTATTCGAGGTGAAAAACTGTTTTTT
CASSIRGEKLFF
>16|TRBV7-6|few|TRBD2|TRBJ2-3
TGTGCCAGCAGCTTAGGGACTAGCGGGAGCACAGATACGCAGTATTTT
CASSLGTSGSTDTQYF
>16|TRBV9|once|TRBD2|TRBJ2-1
TGTGCCAGCAGCGTAGAGGGACTAGCGGGGGGCAGGGAGCAGTTCTTC
CASSVEGLAGGREQFF
>15|TRBV5-1|-|TRBD2|TRBJ2-1
TGCGCCAGCAGCTTGACTAGCGGGGGGCCGAGGGAGCAGTTCTTC
CASSLTSGGPREQFF
>13|TRBV10-1|-|-|TRBJ1-1
TGCGCCAGCAGTGAGTCGAGGGACACTGAAGCTTTCTTT
CASSESRDTEAFF
>15|TRBV10-1|-|TRBD1|TRBJ2-5
TGCGCCAGCAGCGCCGGGACAGGGGGCCAGGAGACCCAGTACTTC
CASSAGTGGQETQYF
>14|TRBV18|-|TRBD1|TRBJ2-1
TGTGCCAGCTCGCCCAGGGGGCTCCACAATGAGCAGTTCTTC
CASSPRGLHNEQFF
>14|TRBV30|-|-|TRBJ1-3
TGTGCCTGGAGGGAGACGGGGTCAAGAAACACCATATATTTT
CAWRETGSRNTIYF
>16|TRBV3-1/TRBV3-2|-|TRBD2|TRBJ2-1
TGTGCCAGCAGCCACCTAACTAGCGGGAGTTGGAATGAGCAGTTCTTC
CASSHLTSGSWNEQFF
>15|TRBV19|-|-|TRBJ1-5
TGTGCCAGTACCCCCGAGAACAGGCGCAATCAGCCCCAGCATTTT
CASTPENRRNQPQHF
>14|TRBV5-1|-|-|TRBJ2-1
TGCGCCAGCGGACGCTACAGGGCGGACGATGAGCAGTTCTTC
CASGRYRADDEQFF
>17|TRBV4-3|-|TRBD1|TRBJ1-6
TGCGCCAGCAGCCAAGATCTAGGGACAGCATATAATTCACCCCTCCACTTT
CASSQDLGTAYNSPLHF
>14|TRBV3-1/TRBV3-2|-|-|TRBJ1-5
TGTGCCAGCAGCCAAGCAGGGTTCGGGCAGCCCCAGCATTTT
CASSQAGFGQPQHF